Included here is one TCR beta chain sequence, with context. This record comes from a study of CD8 T cells in Susac syndrome. About the study: Patients with Susac syndrome who were sequenced included six with active disease and roughly 8 in remission. Susac syndrome patients were untreated, on corticosteroids with some adding intravenous immunoglobulin, or on intravenous immunoglobulin only.

Sequencing of TCR beta was performed on blood CD8+ T cells and on blood CD4+ T cells. Random hexamers primed reverse transcription of about 0.5 to 1 ug RNA. An immunoSEQ multiplex PCR generated amplified TCR beta CDR3 products spanning 54 Vbeta and 13 Jbeta. MiXCR, applied by TCRdb to the immunoSEQ multiplex PCR reads, yields one record per CDR3 protein. The table lists approximately 190,000 distinct CDR3 sequences, around 95% of them singletons. This CDR3 contains 16 residues. V lost 2 bases to trimming and J lost 1 base, with 11 bases between them. Germline V gene data show CDR1 as MNHNS and CDR2 as SASEGT.

Specimen: CD4+ T cells from PBMCs. The rearrangement joins TRBV6-1 to TRBJ2-2; D is perhaps TRBD1 (5 bases). This TCR was recovered from a human donor with Susac syndrome. The CDR3 protein is CASSEIWQGNTGELFF. The CDR3, as DNA: TGTGCCAGCAGTGAAATTTGGCAGGGGAACACCGGGGAGCTGTTTTTT.